Following are 15 T cell receptor beta chains from one sample sequenced in a study of blood T cell repertoires in COVID-19 (TCRdb year 2020). Preparation of the library involved the immunoSEQ multiplex PCR assay. TCRdb obtained this table from immuneACCESS and retained in-frame rearrangements with V and J assigned. These tables miss some clones; where compared with another copy, unresolved V genes account for less than half of the shortfall, and the remainder is unexplained. For this sample the table gives about 270,000 clones, of which around 90% were detected only once. The ten largest account for roughly 2% of the sample. Sample: PBMCs or T cells enriched from blood (not recorded which). The receptor set was obtained from a woman in her thirties or forties with acute COVID-19.

This clone was seen only a few times. The chain links TRBV6-2 or TRBV6-3 to TRBJ2-1, with 11 bases aligning to TRBD2. CDR1 MNHEY and CDR2 SVGEGT come from the germline V gene. The CDR3 is 16 amino acids. V lost 4 bases, J lost 1 base, and 3 bases stayed unmatched. CDR3 sequence: CASSSRLAGSYNEQFF. CDR3 sequence (DNA): TGTGCCAGCAGTTCGCGACTAGCGGGATCCTACAATGAGCAGTTCTTC.

A word on this clone: This sample includes further DNA sequences coding for the same CDR3. The V and J genes are TRBV5-1 and TRBJ1-2; tentative D call: TRBD1 (6 bases). Germline V gene lookup returns CDR1 SGHRS and CDR2 YFSETQ. CDR3 length equals 12 residues. V was clipped by 4 bases and J by 6 bases, with 10 bases between them. Here the CDR3 reads CASSPDRDGYTF. The CDR3 DNA follows: TGCGCCAGCAGCCCGGACAGAGATGGCTACACCTTC.

This chain uses TRBV19 with TRBJ1-3; no firm D call. Germline CDR1 LNHDA, CDR2 SQIVND (reference sequence). V lost 7 bases and J lost 4, with 23 bases in between. This CDR3 is 17 amino acids long. In DNA form, the CDR3 reads TGTGCCAGTACCCCGACAAGACCCTTAACTGCCGGAAACACCATATATTTT. Translating gives CASTPTRPLTAGNTIYF. The full variable domain, in which reference TRBV19 and TRBJ1-3 provide the parts outside the CDR3, is DGGITQSPKYLFRKEGQNVTLSCEQNLNHDAMYWYRQDPGQGLRLIYYSQIVNDFQKGDIAEGYSVSREKKESFPLTVTSAQKNPTAFYLCASTPTRPLTAGNTIYFGEGSWLTVV.

The rearrangement joins TRBV24-1 to TRBJ2-5; possibly TRBD1 for D (6 bases). Germline V gives CDR1 KGHDR, CDR2 SFDVKD. Deletions cut 7 bases from V and 1 base from J, with 12 bases between. This CDR3 has 14 amino acids. This chain's CDR3 is CATRAAGAQETQYF. The CDR3 nucleotides read TGTGCCACCAGGGCGGCAGGGGCCCAAGAGACCCAGTACTTC.

This chain links TRBV7-2 with TRBJ1-1, with D maybe TRBD1 (5 bases). Trimming stripped 7 bases from V and 1 base from J, with 10 bases between. The CDR3 sequence is 13 residues long. In germline, CDR1 is SGHTA, CDR2 FQGNSA. In DNA form, the CDR3 reads TGTGCCAGCACTAAAACAGGGAACACTGAAGCTTTCTTT. This encodes CASTKTGNTEAFF.

The V and J genes are TRBV5-1 and TRBJ1-1; 9 nucleotides line up with TRBD1. Germline assignment: CDR1 SGHRS and CDR2 YFSETQ. Trimming removed 1 base from V and 0 bases from J; junction bases left unmatched: 4. The CDR3 sequence is 16 residues long. DNA for the CDR3: TGCGCCAGCAGCTTGTACAGGGGGCAAGTGAACACTGAAGCTTTCTTT. Its protein product is CASSLYRGQVNTEAFF.

The chain employs TRBV3-1 (or the pseudogene TRBV3-2) and TRBJ2-3, with 7 bases that match TRBD2. CDR3 size: 16 residues. Germline V gene lookup returns CDR1 LGHDT and CDR2 YNNKEL (reference sequence). V lost 4 bases and J lost 7; bases outside the gene matches: 14. This CDR3 reads CASSRGRGLGGNTQYF. In DNA, the CDR3 is TGTGCCAGCAGCCGGGGGAGGGGCCTAGGCGGAAATACGCAGTATTTT.

The chain uses TRBV28 and TRBJ1-5; D remains ambiguous. The CDR3 runs to 15 residues. Germline CDR1 MDHEN, CDR2 SYDVKM. The V end was cut by 2 bases, the J end by 2 bases, with 10 bases between. The CDR3 loop is CASSLGAVGNQPQHF. The CDR3 region has the DNA TGTGCCAGCAGTTTAGGAGCGGTTGGCAATCAGCCCCAGCATTTT.

This sequence joins TRBV7-8 and TRBJ2-7, with 7 bases aligning to TRBD1. Germline values: CDR1 SGHVS, CDR2 FQNEAQ. Trimming cost V 4 bases and J 3 bases; bases outside gene matches: 9. The length of the CDR3 is 15 residues. CDR3 bases: TGTGCCAGCAGCTCGCCCCCCGGACAGGTCTACGAGCAGTACTTC. This gives the protein CASSSPPGQVYEQYF.

The V gene is TRBV20-1, the J gene TRBJ1-2, with D perhaps matching TRBD1 (5 bases). V lost 3 bases and J lost 2, with 16 bases in between. The CDR3 has 15 residues. Germline V CDR1 and CDR2: DFQATT, SNEGSKA (reference sequence). The CDR3: CSASQLQERNYGYTF. As DNA, the CDR3 is TGCAGTGCTAGTCAGTTACAGGAGAGAAACTATGGCTACACCTTC.

The V and J genes are TRBV6-5 and TRBJ1-2; perhaps TRBD1 as D (5 bases). Trimming cost V 10 bases and J 9 bases, with 18 bases left between them. The CDR3 covers 12 residues. CDR1 is MNHEY, CDR2 SVGAGI, per germline. CDR3 sequence reads: CATEGLPDRYTF. The CDR3 DNA sequence: TGTGCCACCGAGGGACTGCCCGATCGCTACACCTTC.

This clone was counted a single time. In nucleotides, the CDR3 is TGTGCCAGCAACCCACCGGGACTAGCGGATCTCACAGATACGCAGTATTTT. Its translation: CASNPPGLADLTDTQYF. The rearrangement links TRBV7-2 to TRBJ2-3; 11 bases line up with TRBD2. The V and J ends lost 7 bases and 2 bases, in that order; junction bases with no gene match: 11. This CDR3 is built from 17 residues. Looked up from germline, CDR1 is SGHTA and CDR2 is FQGNSA.

V is TRBV2 and J is TRBJ1-1; weak D call: TRBD1 (5 bases). The CDR3 runs 14 residues. V was cut by 4 bases and J by 1 base, with 10 bases left in between. Germline-derived CDR1 and CDR2 are SNHLY and FYNNEI. The CDR3: CASSAWGENTEAFF. DNA for the CDR3: TGTGCCAGCAGTGCTTGGGGGGAGAACACTGAAGCTTTCTTT.

The chain carries TRBV29-1 and TRBJ1-2; TRBD1 matches at 8 bases. The CDR3 consists of 15 residues. Per germline, CDR1 SQVTM and CDR2 ANQGSEA. The ends lost 4 bases at V and 4 bases at J; junction bases unmatched: 11. The CDR3 nucleotides read TGCAGCGTTGGCGGACAGGGATCCTTGAGCTATGGCTACACCTTC. Residues: CSVGGQGSLSYGYTF. The whole variable domain, remainder taken from reference TRBV29-1 and TRBJ1-2, is SAVISQKPSRDICQRGTSLTIQCQVDSQVTMMFWYRQQPGQSLTLIATANQGSEATYESGFVIDKFPISRPNLTFSTLTVSNMSPEDSSIYLCSVGGQGSLSYGYTFGSGTRLTVV.

The chain couples TRBV6-5 to TRBJ1-1; the match to TRBD1 covers 11 bases. This CDR3 comprises 14 residues. In germline, CDR1 is MNHEY, CDR2 SVGAGI. With V trimmed by 6 bases and J by 5 bases, 5 bases remained unmatched. The CDR3 sequence is CASRRTGGRTEAFF. Here the CDR3 DNA reads TGTGCCAGCAGGCGGACAGGGGGCAGGACTGAAGCTTTCTTT.